This T cell receptor (beta chain) was sequenced during a study of blood T cells in healthy people across ages. Study-wide points: Higher diversity and more naive CD4+ cells were features of long-lived donors, compared to aged donors.

Comment on this clonotype: Its specificity is unknown.

CDR3 length equals 12 residues. The germline gives CDR1 SGHTA, CDR2 FQGNSA. Trimming took 3 bases from V and 5 from J, leaving 5 bases between them. Alongside a J-beta primer mix, a sample-barcoded 5' primer served in a second PCR lasting about 7 to 12 cycles. TCRdb independently ran MiXCR on the 5' RACE reads; one entry per CDR3 protein. The sample shows over 750,000 distinct CDR3 sequences, around a quarter of them seen only once. These same data were also listed under a study on T cells of mothers and their children. This second study notes: The people who donated were three healthy Caucasian mothers and their six children. Across the analysis, no persistent microchimeric T cell clones were detected.

The sequenced material came from blood. The chain couples TRBV7-2 to TRBJ1-3; the D is unclear. This sequence originates from a boy aged 10-17 years in good health. Here the CDR3 reads CASSLTRNTIYF. CDR3 in DNA: TGTGCCAGCAGCTTGACGCGAAACACCATATATTTT. Using reference TRBV7-2 and TRBJ1-3 for the parts outside the CDR3, the full variable domain is GAGVSQSPSNKVTEKGKDVELRCDPISGHTALYWYRQSLGQGLEFLIYFQGNSAPDKSGLPSDRFSAERTGGSVSTLTIQRTQQEDSAVYLCASSLTRNTIYFGEGSWLTVV.